The rows below give T cell receptor beta chains drawn from one sample of a study of shared clonotypes between healthy human individuals. Assay used: immunoSEQ multiplex PCR; TCRdb lists only in-frame clones, some missing. The sample consists of 2 million to 2.5 million clones, approximately 95% of them appearing once. The sample consisted of naive CD4+ T cells from PBMCs. Every receptor here comes from a man aged 18-30 years in good health. Some clones in this sample may be carry-over from other donors' samples. Each CDR3 is given with its conserved first and last residue. The order of the fields is V gene, D gene, J gene, clone size, CDR3 DNA, CDR3 protein. The D gene is left open where the match is weak. Size is omitted from some rows. Given values are once, few, many or a class for expanded clones.

TRBV5-6	-	TRBJ1-1	few	TGTGCCAGCAGCTGGACTACCGGTGAAGCTTTCTTT	CASSWTTGEAFF
TRBV5-3	-	TRBJ2-7	-	TGTGCCAGAACTTCACCGGCGGAGTACTTC	CARTSPAEYF
TRBV6-1	-	TRBJ2-3	-	TGTGCCAGCAGAAAATATCTGGCAGATACGCAGTATTTT	CASRKYLADTQYF
TRBV7-9	-	TRBJ2-3	-	TGTGCCAGCAGCTTCGGTCAGCTGGGCACAGATACGCAGTATTTT	CASSFGQLGTDTQYF
TRBV5-5	-	TRBJ1-2	-	TGTGCCAGCACTCCGTGGCAGGGCGGCTACTATGGCTACACCTTC	CASTPWQGGYYGYTF
TRBV5-4	TRBD2	TRBJ2-7	-	TGTGCCAGCAGCCCCAATACCGGGACTAGCGCTTCCCTCTACGAGCAGTACTTC	CASSPNTGTSASLYEQYF
TRBV11-3	TRBD2	TRBJ2-1	-	TGTGCCAGCGGACTAGCGGGAGTAAATGAGCAGTTCTTC	CASGLAGVNEQFF
TRBV7-2	-	TRBJ1-5	-	TGTGCCAGCAGCTTAGTAGTAGATCAGCCCCAGCATTTT	CASSLVVDQPQHF
TRBV6-5	-	TRBJ2-7	-	TGTGCCAGCAGTGCCCCCGGACTCGCTACTTACGAGCAGTACTTC	CASSAPGLATYEQYF
TRBV19	-	TRBJ1-4	-	TGTGCCAGTAACCACAGGGTGGATCAAAAACTGTTTTTT	CASNHRVDQKLFF
TRBV6-6	TRBD1	TRBJ2-1	-	TGTGCCACCACCGCGCGGACAGGGGGCTACAATGAGCAGTTCTTC	CATTARTGGYNEQFF
TRBV5-1	TRBD2	TRBJ2-7	-	TGCGCCAGCAGCGGGGACTCGGGGGGAGAGCAGTACTTC	CASSGDSGGEQYF
TRBV28	-	TRBJ1-1	-	TGTGCCAGCAGCGGCTCAGGGTGGGTGACTGAAGCTTTCTTT	CASSGSGWVTEAFF
TRBV29-1	-	TRBJ2-2	-	TGCAGCGTTGAAAATGGAGCCACCGGGGAGCTGTTTTTT	CSVENGATGELFF
TRBV18	-	TRBJ2-6	-	TGTGCCAGCTCACCACCGGGGCTTGCTGGGGCCAACGTCCTGACTTTC	CASSPPGLAGANVLTF
TRBV5-1	TRBD2	TRBJ2-1	-	TGCGCCAGCAGCTTGGCCGGGAGGTCTGACAATGAGCAGTTCTTC	CASSLAGRSDNEQFF
TRBV7-3	-	TRBJ2-2	-	TGTGCCAGCAGCTTGACGGACGCCGGGGAGCTGTTTTTT	CASSLTDAGELFF
TRBV27	TRBD1	TRBJ1-1	-	TGTGCCAGCAGATTGGACAGGGGGCTGGTGGCTGAAGCTTTCTTT	CASRLDRGLVAEAFF
TRBV28	-	TRBJ1-3	-	TGTGCCAGCAAGGGACTCGGAAACACCATATATTTT	CASKGLGNTIYF
TRBV28	-	TRBJ2-7	-	TGTGCCACCCAGCCGGAGGGCTCCTACGAGCAGTACTTC	CATQPEGSYEQYF
TRBV15	-	TRBJ2-1	-	TGTGCCACCAGCAGAGAAGATGGAGTCCCCGGGACCAGGTACAATGAGCAGTTCTTC	CATSREDGVPGTRYNEQFF
TRBV4-3	-	TRBJ2-4	-	TGCGCCAGCAGCCAAGGGCGGCAGGACATTCAGTACTTC	CASSQGRQDIQYF